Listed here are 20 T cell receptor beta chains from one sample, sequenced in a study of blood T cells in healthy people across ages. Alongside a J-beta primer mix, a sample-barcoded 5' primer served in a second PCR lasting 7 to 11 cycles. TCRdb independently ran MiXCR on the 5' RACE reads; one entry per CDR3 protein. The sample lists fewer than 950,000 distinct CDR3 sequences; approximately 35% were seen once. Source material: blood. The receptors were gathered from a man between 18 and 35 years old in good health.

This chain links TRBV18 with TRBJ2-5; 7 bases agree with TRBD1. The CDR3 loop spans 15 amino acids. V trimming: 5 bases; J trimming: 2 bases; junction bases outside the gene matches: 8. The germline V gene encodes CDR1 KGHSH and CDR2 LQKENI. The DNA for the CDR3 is TGTGCCAGCTCATCTACCCGGGACAGTCAAGAGACCCAGTACTTC. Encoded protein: CASSSTRDSQETQYF.

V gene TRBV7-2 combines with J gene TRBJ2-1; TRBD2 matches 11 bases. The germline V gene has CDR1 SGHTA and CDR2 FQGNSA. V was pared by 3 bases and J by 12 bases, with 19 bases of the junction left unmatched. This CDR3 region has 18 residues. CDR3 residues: CASSFFGSGTSGDLGQFF. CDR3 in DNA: TGTGCCAGCAGCTTTTTCGGGTCCGGGACTAGCGGTGATCTAGGGCAGTTCTTC. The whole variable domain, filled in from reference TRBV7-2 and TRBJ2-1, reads GAGVSQSPSNKVTEKGKDVELRCDPISGHTALYWYRQSLGQGLEFLIYFQGNSAPDKSGLPSDRFSAERTGGSVSTLTIQRTQQEDSAVYLCASSFFGSGTSGDLGQFFGPGTRLTVL.

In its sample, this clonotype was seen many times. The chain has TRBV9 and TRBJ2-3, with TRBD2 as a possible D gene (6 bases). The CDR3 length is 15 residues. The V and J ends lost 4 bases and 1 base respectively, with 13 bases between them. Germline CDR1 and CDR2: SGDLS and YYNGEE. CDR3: CASSWTTVGTDTQYF. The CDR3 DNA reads TGTGCCAGCAGCTGGACTACGGTCGGCACAGATACGCAGTATTTT.

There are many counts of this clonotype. CDR3 bases: TGTGCCAGCAGCTCGAGGGGTTTTGACTACAATGAGCAGTTCTTC. Encoded protein: CASSSRGFDYNEQFF. The chain employs TRBV7-2 and TRBJ2-1, with D tentatively TRBD1 or TRBD2 (5 bases each). Germline CDR1 reads SGHTA; CDR2 reads FQGNSA. The ends were cut back, 4 bases at V and 3 bases at J, with 13 bases in the middle. The CDR3 sequence is 15 residues long.

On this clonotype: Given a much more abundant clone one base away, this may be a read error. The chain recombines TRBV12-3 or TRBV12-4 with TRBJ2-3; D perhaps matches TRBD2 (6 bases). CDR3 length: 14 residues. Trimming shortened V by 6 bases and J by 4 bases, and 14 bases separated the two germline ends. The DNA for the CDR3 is TGTGCCAGCAGGGCGGGACCGGGCGCAGATACGCAGTATTTT. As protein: CASRAGPGADTQYF.

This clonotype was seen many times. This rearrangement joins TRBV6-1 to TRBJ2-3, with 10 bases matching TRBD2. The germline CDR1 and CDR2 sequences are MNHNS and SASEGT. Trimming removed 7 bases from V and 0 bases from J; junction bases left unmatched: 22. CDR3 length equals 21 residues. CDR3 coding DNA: TGTGCCAGCAAAGCGTTGGGACTAGCGATCTCCTTTACAACTAGCACAGATACGCAGTATTTT. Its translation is CASKALGLAISFTTSTDTQYF.

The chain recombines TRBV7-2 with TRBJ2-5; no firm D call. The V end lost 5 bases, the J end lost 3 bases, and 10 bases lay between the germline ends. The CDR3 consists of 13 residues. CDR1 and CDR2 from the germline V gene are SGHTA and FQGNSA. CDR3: CASSASREETQYF. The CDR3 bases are TGTGCCAGCAGCGCATCTAGGGAAGAGACCCAGTACTTC.

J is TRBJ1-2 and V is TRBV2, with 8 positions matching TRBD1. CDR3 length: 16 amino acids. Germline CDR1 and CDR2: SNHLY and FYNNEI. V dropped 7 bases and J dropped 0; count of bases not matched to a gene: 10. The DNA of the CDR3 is TGTGCCAGCATTTGGGGACAGGAGGATCCTAACTATGGCTACACCTTC. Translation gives CASIWGQEDPNYGYTF.

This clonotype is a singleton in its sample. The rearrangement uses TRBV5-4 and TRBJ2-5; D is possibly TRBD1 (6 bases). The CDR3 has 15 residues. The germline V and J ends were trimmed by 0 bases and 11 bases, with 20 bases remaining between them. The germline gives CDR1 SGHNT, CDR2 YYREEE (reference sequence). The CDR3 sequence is CASSLGDISYNEQYF. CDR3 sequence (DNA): TGTGCCAGCAGCTTGGGGGACATCTCCTACAATGAGCAGTACTTC. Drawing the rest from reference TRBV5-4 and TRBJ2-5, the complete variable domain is ETGVTQSPTHLIKTRGQQVTLRCSSQSGHNTVSWYQQALGQGPQFIFQYYREEENGRGNFPPRFSGLQFPNYSSELNVNALELDDSALYLCASSLGDISYNEQYFGPGTRLLVL.

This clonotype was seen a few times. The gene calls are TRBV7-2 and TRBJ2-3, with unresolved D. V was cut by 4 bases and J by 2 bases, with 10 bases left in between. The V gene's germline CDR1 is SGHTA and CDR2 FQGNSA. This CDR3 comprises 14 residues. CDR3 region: CASSYLGPTDTQYF. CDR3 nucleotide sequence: TGTGCCAGCAGCTACCTGGGCCCCACAGATACGCAGTATTTT.

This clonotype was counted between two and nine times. Here the CDR3 reads CASSPLSSYSTDTQYF. Written as DNA, the CDR3 is TGCGCCAGCAGCCCCCTGTCGTCCTATAGCACAGATACGCAGTATTTT. The rearrangement uses TRBV4-3 and TRBJ2-3, with D unresolved. There are 16 residues in the CDR3. From germline, CDR1 is LGHNA and CDR2 YSLEER. Deletions cut 4 bases from V and 0 bases from J, with 14 bases between.

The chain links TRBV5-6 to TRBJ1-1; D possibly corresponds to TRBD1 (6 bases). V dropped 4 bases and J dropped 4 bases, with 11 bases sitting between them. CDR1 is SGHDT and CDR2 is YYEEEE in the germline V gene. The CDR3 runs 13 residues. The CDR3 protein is CASSPSTGTEAFF. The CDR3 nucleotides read TGTGCCAGCAGCCCTTCGACAGGCACTGAAGCTTTCTTT.

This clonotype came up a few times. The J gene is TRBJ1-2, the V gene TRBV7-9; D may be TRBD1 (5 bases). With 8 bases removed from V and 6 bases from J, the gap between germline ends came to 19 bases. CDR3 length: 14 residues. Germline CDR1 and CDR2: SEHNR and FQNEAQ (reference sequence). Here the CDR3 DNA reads TGTGCCAGCGGATCCAGGGCGGACGATAATGGCTACACCTTC. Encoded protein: CASGSRADDNGYTF.

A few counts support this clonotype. In DNA form, the CDR3 reads TGTGCCAGCAGCCAAGGGAGGCGCGGGGACAGAGATACGCAGTATTTT. Amino acids: CASSQGRRGDRDTQYF. The chain couples TRBV4-2 to TRBJ2-3, with D possibly TRBD1 on 7 matching bases. V lost 1 base to trimming and J lost 5 bases, with 16 bases between them. The CDR3 covers 16 residues. Germline CDR1 is LGHNA and CDR2 is YNFKEQ.

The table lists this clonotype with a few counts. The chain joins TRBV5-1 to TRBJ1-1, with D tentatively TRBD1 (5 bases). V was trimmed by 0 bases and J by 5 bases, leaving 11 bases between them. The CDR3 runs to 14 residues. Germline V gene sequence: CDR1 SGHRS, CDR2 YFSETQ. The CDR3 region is CASSLAPGGTEAFF. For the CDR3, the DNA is TGCGCCAGCAGCTTGGCCCCCGGGGGGACTGAAGCTTTCTTT.

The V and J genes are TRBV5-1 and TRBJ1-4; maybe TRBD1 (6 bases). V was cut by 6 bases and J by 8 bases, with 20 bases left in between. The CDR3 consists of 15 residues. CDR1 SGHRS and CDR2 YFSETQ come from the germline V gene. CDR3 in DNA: TGCGCCAGCACCGTTTCCGTGGGGGCAACCGAAAAACTGTTTTTT. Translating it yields CASTVSVGATEKLFF.

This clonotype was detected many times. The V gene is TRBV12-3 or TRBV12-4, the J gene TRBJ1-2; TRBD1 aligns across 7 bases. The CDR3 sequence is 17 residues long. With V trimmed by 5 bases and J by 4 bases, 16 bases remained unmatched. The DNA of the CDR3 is TGTGCCAGCAGTCCCACCGCCCAGGGGGGCACGCGCTATGGCTACACCTTC. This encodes CASSPTAQGGTRYGYTF.

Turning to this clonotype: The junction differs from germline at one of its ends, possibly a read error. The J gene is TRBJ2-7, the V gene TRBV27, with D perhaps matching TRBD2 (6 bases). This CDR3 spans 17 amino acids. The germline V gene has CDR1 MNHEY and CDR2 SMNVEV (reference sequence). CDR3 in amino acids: CARSKTFREPRRYEQYF. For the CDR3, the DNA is TGTGCCCGCAGTAAAACCTTTCGGGAGCCGAGACGTTACGAGCAGTACTTC.

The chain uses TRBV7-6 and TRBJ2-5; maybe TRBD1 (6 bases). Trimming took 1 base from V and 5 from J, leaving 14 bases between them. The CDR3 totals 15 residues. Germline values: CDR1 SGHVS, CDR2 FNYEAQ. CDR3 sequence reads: CASSLGTGSPETQYF. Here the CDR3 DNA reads TGTGCCAGCAGCTTAGGAACAGGGAGTCCGGAGACCCAGTACTTC.

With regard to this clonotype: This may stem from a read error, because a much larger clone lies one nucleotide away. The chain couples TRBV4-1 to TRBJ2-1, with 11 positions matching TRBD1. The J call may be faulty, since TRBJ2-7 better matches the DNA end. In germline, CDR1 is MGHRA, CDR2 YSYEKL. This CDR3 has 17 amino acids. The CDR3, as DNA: TGCGCCAGCAGCCGGCGGACAGGGGGCGACCCCTACAATGAGCAGTACTTC. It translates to CASSRRTGGDPYNEQYF.